This entry lists 25 T cell receptor beta chains sequenced from one sample in a study of T cells after yellow fever vaccination. TCRdb re-called the 5' RACE reads through MiXCR, storing one row per CDR3 protein. The sample records 500,000 to 650,000 distinct CDR3 sequences, roughly 14% being singletons. This specimen consisted of PBMCs, obtained on the day of the yellow fever booster vaccination. These receptors came from a man younger than 45 who received the YFV17D yellow fever vaccine.

The chain uses TRBV28 and TRBJ1-2, with TRBD1 as a possible D gene (5 bases). There are 14 residues in the CDR3. V shed 6 bases and J shed 6 bases, with 17 bases lying between them. CDR1 and CDR2 from the germline V gene are MDHEN and SYDVKM. The CDR3 is CASRDSRQYNGYTF. The CDR3 nucleotides are TGTGCCAGCAGGGACTCTCGACAGTACAATGGCTACACCTTC.

This CDR3 is CASSPRFGTDTQYF. The CDR3 DNA reads as TGCGCCAGCAGCCCACGTTTCGGTACAGATACGCAGTATTTT. The chain employs TRBV5-1 and TRBJ2-3; no clear D gene. This CDR3 contains 14 residues. Germline CDR1 is SGHRS and CDR2 is YFSETQ. V lost 4 bases and J lost 3, with 12 bases in between.

This chain links TRBV24-1 with TRBJ1-1; D gene ambiguous. The V gene lost 8 bases and the J gene lost 0 bases, with 9 bases spanning the gap. CDR1 and CDR2 (germline): KGHDR, SFDVKD. This CDR3 spans 13 amino acids. The CDR3 region has the DNA TGTGCCACCATGAGCAGTATGAACACTGAAGCTTTCTTT. Protein: CATMSSMNTEAFF.

The chain carries TRBV10-3 and TRBJ1-3, with D unclear. The CDR3 totals 15 residues. The V end lost 2 bases, the J end lost 3 bases, and 11 bases lay between the germline ends. CDR1 is ENHRY, CDR2 SYGVKD, per germline. The CDR3 nucleotides read TGTGCCATCAGTGAGAGTGCCCTTAGTGGAAACACCATATATTTT. Its protein product is CAISESALSGNTIYF.

V is TRBV9 and J is TRBJ2-1, with D possibly TRBD2 on 6 matching bases. The V end lost 4 bases, the J end lost 2 bases, and 16 bases lay between the germline ends. CDR1 and CDR2 (germline): SGDLS, YYNGEE. This CDR3 region has 16 residues. For the CDR3, the DNA is TGTGCCAGCAGCCCCCGGGGTAGCGGAACCTACAATGAGCAGTTCTTC. This sequence encodes CASSPRGSGTYNEQFF.

This clonotype was seen ten or more times. The rearrangement links TRBV16 to TRBJ1-1; D perhaps matches TRBD1 (6 bases). CDR3 size: 14 residues. With 0 bases removed from V and 2 bases from J, the gap between germline ends came to 7 bases. Germline V lookup: CDR1 KGHSY, CDR2 FQNENV. This CDR3 reads CASSQSQGNTEAFF. In DNA form, the CDR3 reads TGTGCCAGCAGCCAATCACAGGGTAACACTGAAGCTTTCTTT.

As for this clonotype: At one of its ends the junction is not consistent with the germline gene, which may arise from a read error. The CDR3 region is CASSLQGTGDINF. In DNA form, the CDR3 reads TGTGCCAGCAGTTTACAGGGGACAGGCGATATTAACTTC. V gene TRBV12-3 or TRBV12-4 combines with J gene TRBJ2-7; 8 nucleotides align to TRBD1. The CDR3 sequence is 13 residues long.

This clonotype was seen at least ten times. This rearrangement joins TRBV3-1 to TRBJ2-7; 11 bases are a match to TRBD2. The CDR3 has 15 residues. The germline gives CDR1 LGHDT, CDR2 YNNKEL (reference sequence). With 2 bases clipped from V and 1 base from J, the junction kept 1 base outside the gene matches. CDR3 sequence (DNA): TGTGCCAGCAGCCAAACTAGCGGGAGTTCCTACGAGCAGTACTTC. Its protein is CASSQTSGSSYEQYF.

This clonotype was observed at least ten times. V gene TRBV11-2 combines with J gene TRBJ2-5, with unresolved D. The V end was cut by 0 bases, the J end by 4 bases, with 9 bases between. The CDR3 is made up of 14 amino acids. CDR1 SGHAT and CDR2 FQNNGV come from the germline V gene. The CDR3 coding sequence is TGTGCCAGCAGCTTAGAGGGCTCTGGAGAGACCCAGTACTTC. Amino acid sequence: CASSLEGSGETQYF.

The J gene is TRBJ1-5, the V gene TRBV4-1, with unresolved D. This CDR3 is 15 amino acids long. Germline V gene lookup returns CDR1 MGHRA and CDR2 YSYEKL. Between the trimmed V and J ends, which lost 0 bases and 6 bases, there was a span of 12 bases. The CDR3 sequence: CASSQERPVSQPQHF. For the CDR3, the DNA is TGCGCCAGCAGCCAAGAGAGACCGGTCTCTCAGCCCCAGCATTTT.

The V call is TRBV7-6, the J call TRBJ2-7; possibly TRBD1 or TRBD2 for D (5 bases each). CDR3 length equals 14 residues. Trimming stripped 4 bases from V and 0 bases from J, with 10 bases between. CDR1 is SGHVS, CDR2 FNYEAQ, per germline. This chain's CDR3 is CASSSGDDSYEQYF. As DNA, the CDR3 is TGTGCCAGCAGCTCCGGGGACGACTCCTACGAGCAGTACTTC.

The table lists this clonotype with a few counts. J is TRBJ2-5 and V is TRBV30; 9 bases line up with TRBD2. CDR3 length equals 14 residues. V lost 8 bases to trimming and J lost 5 bases; unmatched junction nucleotides: 12. CDR1 and CDR2 (germline): GTSNPN, SVGIG (reference sequence). CDR3 nucleotide sequence: TGTGCCGGGTGGTCTAGCGGGAATTCGGAGACCCAGTACTTC. This encodes CAGWSSGNSETQYF.

This clonotype appeared many times. The chain employs TRBV7-2 and TRBJ2-5, with D maybe TRBD2 (5 bases). CDR3 length equals 13 residues. Germline CDR1 SGHTA, CDR2 FQGNSA. Trimming cost V 5 bases and J 2 bases, with 9 bases left between them. The CDR3 DNA follows: TGTGCCAGCAGCGATTCGGGGCAAGAGACCCAGTACTTC. Translated, it gives CASSDSGQETQYF. The full variable domain, in which reference TRBV7-2 and TRBJ2-5 provide the parts outside the CDR3, is GAGVSQSPSNKVTEKGKDVELRCDPISGHTALYWYRQSLGQGLEFLIYFQGNSAPDKSGLPSDRFSAERTGGSVSTLTIQRTQQEDSAVYLCASSDSGQETQYFGPGTRLLVL.

This clonotype has a handful of counts. The rearrangement joins TRBV6-1 to TRBJ2-7; the D gene is possibly TRBD2 (7 bases). Trimming left V 4 bases short and J 4 bases short, with 20 bases between. This CDR3 is built from 16 residues. Germline loops: CDR1 MNHNS, CDR2 SASEGT. The CDR3 DNA follows: TGTGCCAGCAGTGGGGGGGGCGGGAGAGGGTTTTACGAGCAGTACTTC. Translated: CASSGGGGRGFYEQYF.

The chain recombines TRBV20-1 with TRBJ2-7, with 10 nucleotides matching TRBD2. Trimming removed 7 bases from V and 3 bases from J; junction bases left unmatched: 9. This CDR3 has 14 residues. Germline values: CDR1 DFQATT, CDR2 SNEGSKA (reference sequence). For the CDR3, the DNA is TGCAGTGGCGCTAGCGGGAGTGCGGGCTACGAGCAGTACTTC. Protein product: CSGASGSAGYEQYF.

A few counts support this clonotype. V gene TRBV20-1 combines with J gene TRBJ2-3; D remains ambiguous. Germline lookup yields CDR1 DFQATT and CDR2 SNEGSKA (reference sequence). Trimming cost V 3 bases and J 1 base, with 8 bases left between them. This CDR3 has 13 residues. The CDR3 nucleotides are TGCAGTGCTAGGTTTGGGGGCACAGATACGCAGTATTTT. Its protein product is CSARFGGTDTQYF.

J is TRBJ2-7 and V is TRBV19; TRBD2 matches at 7 bases. The CDR3 runs to 12 residues. The germline V gene has CDR1 LNHDA and CDR2 SQIVND (reference sequence). As DNA, the CDR3 is TGTGGACGGGAGGACGGATGGGACGAGCAGTACTTC. It codes for CGREDGWDEQYF.

The gene calls are TRBV7-9 and TRBJ1-1; D call uncertain. Trimming shortened V by 6 bases and J by 2 bases, and 16 bases separated the two germline ends. The CDR3 covers 15 residues. The germline V gene encodes CDR1 SEHNR and CDR2 FQNEAQ (reference sequence). The CDR3 DNA reads as TGTGCCAGCAGGCCCACACCGGGGATAAACACTGAAGCTTTCTTT. Protein: CASRPTPGINTEAFF.

This CDR3 reads CASRQGGLSQPQHF. The CDR3 nucleotides read TGTGCCAGCAGGCAGGGGGGGTTGAGCCAGCCCCAGCATTTT. This chain connects TRBV28 to TRBJ1-5; the match to TRBD1 covers 7 bases. The V and J ends lost 6 bases and 7 bases, in that order; junction bases with no gene match: 9. CDR3 length: 14 residues. Germline CDR1 and CDR2: MDHEN and SYDVKM.

The rearrangement links TRBV19 to TRBJ2-7; unclear D gene. Germline lookup yields CDR1 LNHDA and CDR2 SQIVND (reference sequence). The CDR3 extends over 15 amino acids. V was cut by 3 bases and J by 4 bases, with 16 bases left in between. The CDR3 DNA sequence: TGTGCCAGTAGTATGGCGACGAACGTGGGTTACGAGCAGTACTTC. Its protein product is CASSMATNVGYEQYF.

The rearrangement uses TRBV25-1 and TRBJ2-3; D tentatively reads TRBD1 or TRBD2 (6 bases each). This CDR3 is 15 amino acids long. Trimming cost V 6 bases and J 2 bases, with 15 bases left between them. The germline V gene encodes CDR1 MGHDK and CDR2 SYGVNS. The CDR3 DNA is TGTGCCAGCAGACTAGAGGGGGGTTACACAGATACGCAGTATTTT. Translating gives CASRLEGGYTDTQYF.

V and J are TRBV7-9 and TRBJ2-7; TRBD1 agrees at 8 bases. J was trimmed by 3 bases and V by 1 base; bases with no gene match: 2. The CDR3 has 14 amino acids. Germline lookup yields CDR1 SEHNR and CDR2 FQNEAQ (reference sequence). CDR3 sequence reads: CASSLVQGGYEQYF. The CDR3 DNA sequence: TGTGCCAGCAGCTTAGTACAGGGGGGCTACGAGCAGTACTTC.

This clonotype has more than one count but fewer than ten. J is TRBJ2-7 and V is TRBV5-1; weak D call: TRBD2 (5 bases). The CDR3 is made up of 15 amino acids. V lost 3 bases and J 2 bases, leaving 15 bases between the germline ends. In germline, CDR1 is SGHRS, CDR2 YFSETQ. The CDR3 is CASSSDHSGPYEQYF. The CDR3 DNA reads TGCGCCAGCAGCTCGGATCACAGCGGACCCTACGAGCAGTACTTC.

The CDR3 region is CSASRNSYNEQFF. In DNA, the CDR3 is TGCAGTGCATCGAGGAACTCCTACAATGAGCAGTTCTTC. The chain combines TRBV20-1 with TRBJ2-1; no firm D call. The germline V gene has CDR1 DFQATT and CDR2 SNEGSKA (reference sequence). The CDR3 is made up of 13 amino acids. V was pared by 6 bases and J by 0 bases, with 9 bases between.

This clonotype was counted only a few times. The V and J genes are TRBV18 and TRBJ1-4; D possibly corresponds to TRBD1 (6 bases). Germline V gene data show CDR1 as KGHSH and CDR2 as LQKENI. CDR3 length equals 14 residues. V dropped 4 bases and J dropped 3 bases, with 9 bases sitting between them. The CDR3 nucleotides read TGTGCCAGCTCACTTCGGACAGCTAATGAAAAACTGTTTTTT. Its translation is CASSLRTANEKLFF.